This passage covers 8 T cell receptor beta chains from one sample sequenced in a study of shared T cell receptors in the human thymus. Sequencing was performed with immunoSEQ multiplex PCR; in TCRdb, only in-frame clones are kept and a portion is missing. This table has hundreds of thousands of clones, around 87% appearing once. These data were likewise used in another study, on human thymus T cells.

Sequencing was performed on thymocytes. All receptors derive from a boy under two years old with a congenital heart defect.

The CDR3 DNA reads TGTGCCAGCAAAGAAGCGGGGGGCAGGGAGACCCAGTACTTC. Its translation is CASKEAGGRETQYF. This chain links TRBV27 with TRBJ2-5; 9 bases match TRBD2. The CDR3 length is 14 residues. V shed 7 bases and J 5 bases; nucleotides not matched to a gene: 8. CDR1 is MNHEY and CDR2 is SMNVEV in the germline V gene (reference sequence).

The chain combines TRBV18 with TRBJ1-1; possible D gene TRBD1, 6 bases. The CDR3 is made up of 15 amino acids. Germline V gives CDR1 KGHSH, CDR2 LQKENI. V lost 5 bases and J lost 5, with 18 bases in between. The CDR3 loop is CASSCDRLKETEAFF. CDR3 in DNA: TGTGCCAGCTCATGCGACAGGCTCAAGGAGACTGAAGCTTTCTTT.

The chain has TRBV15 and TRBJ2-5; 12 bases fit TRBD2. Germline values: CDR1 LNHNV, CDR2 YYDKDF (reference sequence). V dropped 0 bases and J dropped 2; count of bases not matched to a gene: 7. CDR3 length: 18 residues. CDR3 sequence (DNA): TGTGCCACCAGCAGAGACCCTACTAGCGGGAGGCCTCAAGAGACCCAGTACTTC. Translated: CATSRDPTSGRPQETQYF.

This chain connects TRBV28 to TRBJ2-7, with 11 positions matching TRBD2. Germline loops: CDR1 MDHEN, CDR2 SYDVKM. Trimming cost V 6 bases and J 9 bases; bases outside gene matches: 7. The CDR3 covers 13 residues. CDR3 nucleotide sequence: TGTGCCAGCAGCATGACTAGCGGGGCAGGGCAGTACTTC. Protein product: CASSMTSGAGQYF.

The rearrangement uses TRBV7-3 and TRBJ2-5; TRBD2 matches at 9 bases. The germline V gene has CDR1 SGHTA and CDR2 FQGTGA. The length of the CDR3 is 15 residues. V was pared by 0 bases and J by 5 bases, with 4 bases of the junction left unmatched. CDR3 DNA: TGTGCCAGCAGCTTAACCGCGGGGGGGCGGGAGACCCAGTACTTC. Translation gives CASSLTAGGRETQYF.

This rearrangement joins TRBV5-6 to TRBJ2-7, with 8 bases matching TRBD2. Germline loops: CDR1 SGHDT, CDR2 YYEEEE. The CDR3 loop spans 14 amino acids. V was clipped by 6 bases and J by 4 bases; unmatched bases: 9. The CDR3 protein is CASTVSGSPYEQYF. DNA of the CDR3: TGTGCCAGCACCGTAAGCGGGAGCCCTTACGAGCAGTACTTC.

The chain is built from TRBV4-3 and TRBJ1-3, with D unresolved. V dropped 5 bases and J dropped 3 bases, with 17 bases sitting between them. This CDR3 has 16 residues. Germline V gives CDR1 LGHNA, CDR2 YSLEER. As DNA, the CDR3 is TGCGCCAGCAGCATAGAAGCGGACGTCAATGGAAACACCATATATTTT. Translation gives CASSIEADVNGNTIYF.

This chain uses TRBV5-1 with TRBJ1-6; TRBD1 agrees at 8 bases. Losses at the gene ends were 4 bases for V and 0 bases for J; bases not matched to a gene: 6. Germline CDR1 SGHRS, CDR2 YFSETQ. This CDR3 region has 17 residues. The CDR3 coding sequence is TGCGCCAGCAGCCCAAGACAGGGGAGCTCCTATAATTCACCCCTCCACTTT. Translating gives CASSPRQGSSYNSPLHF.